The 14 T cell receptor beta chains given below trace back to one sample, sequenced in a study of identifying expanded T cells in peripheral blood. Only in-frame clones appear in the TCRdb table, and some are missing; sequencing was by immunoSEQ multiplex PCR. The sample lists roughly 61,000 clones, roughly 89% occurring once. The sequenced sample consisted of blood. The source of these receptors is a person between 18 and 70 years old in good health.

The V call is TRBV11-3, the J call TRBJ2-2; D is unresolved. Germline V gene lookup returns CDR1 SGHNT and CDR2 YENEEA. The length of the CDR3 is 12 residues. With 5 bases removed from V and 7 bases from J, the gap between germline ends came to 8 bases. CDR3 residues: CASSQAVGELFF. CDR3 sequence (DNA): TGTGCCAGCAGCCAGGCGGTCGGGGAGCTGTTTTTT.

The J gene is TRBJ1-4, the V gene TRBV10-3, with 10 positions matching TRBD1. J gave up 9 bases and V 5 bases, and 6 bases lay outside the gene matches. Germline V lookup: CDR1 ENHRY, CDR2 SYGVKD. This CDR3 has 14 residues. CDR3 in amino acids: CAISPGTGVKKLFF. In nucleotides, the CDR3 is TGTGCCATCAGTCCCGGGACAGGGGTTAAAAAACTGTTTTTT.

This chain connects TRBV5-4 to TRBJ2-7, with D perhaps TRBD1 or TRBD2 (5 bases each). Germline CDR1 and CDR2: SGHNT and YYREEE (reference sequence). The CDR3 has 13 residues. V gave up 0 bases and J gave up 2 bases, with 6 bases separating them. The CDR3 region is CASSLGGTYEQYF. CDR3 nucleotides: TGTGCCAGCAGCTTGGGGGGGACCTACGAGCAGTACTTC.

The chain joins TRBV19 to TRBJ1-2, with 9 bases that match TRBD1. Per the germline V gene, CDR1 is LNHDA and CDR2 is SQIVND (reference sequence). The CDR3 is made up of 13 amino acids. V was pared by 5 bases and J by 5 bases, with 3 bases of the junction left unmatched. The CDR3 DNA reads TGTGCCAGTAGTGGAGACAGGGGGTATGGCTACACCTTC. Translation: CASSGDRGYGYTF.

The CDR3 bases are TGCGCCAGCAGCCGTACGCTAGGGGAGACCCAGTACTTC. Encoded protein: CASSRTLGETQYF. The chain uses TRBV4-1 and TRBJ2-5; D is unresolved. Per germline, CDR1 MGHRA and CDR2 YSYEKL. CDR3 length: 13 amino acids. Trimming left V 4 bases short and J 5 bases short, with 11 bases between.

The CDR3 here is CAWSPGRGTKYEQYF. The CDR3 DNA is TGTGCCTGGAGCCCCGGTAGGGGAACTAAGTACGAGCAGTACTTC. The chain employs TRBV30 and TRBJ2-7, with D possibly being TRBD1 (5 bases). The CDR3 length is 15 residues. V was pared by 3 bases and J by 4 bases, with 19 bases between. The V gene's germline CDR1 is GTSNPN and CDR2 SVGIG (reference sequence). The whole variable domain, filled in from reference TRBV30 and TRBJ2-7, reads SQTIHQWPATLVQPVGSPLSLECTVEGTSNPNLYWYRQAAGRGLQLLFYSVGIGQISSEVPQNLSASRPQDRQFILSSKKLLLSDSGFYLCAWSPGRGTKYEQYFGPGTRLTVT.

J is TRBJ2-1 and V is TRBV5-1; 7 nucleotides match TRBD1. The CDR3 has 14 amino acids. The V and J ends lost 4 bases and 3 bases, in that order; junction bases with no gene match: 4. Germline CDR1 reads SGHRS; CDR2 reads YFSETQ. CDR3: CASSPRDSYNEQFF. The CDR3 region has the DNA TGCGCCAGCAGCCCCCGGGACAGCTACAATGAGCAGTTCTTC.

This sequence joins TRBV19 and TRBJ1-5; D might be TRBD1 (6 bases). CDR1 and CDR2 from the germline V gene are LNHDA and SQIVND (reference sequence). With 5 bases removed from V and 8 bases from J, the gap between germline ends came to 13 bases. This CDR3 is built from 13 residues. DNA of the CDR3: TGTGCCAGTAGTGTACAGGGTGCTAAGCCCCAGCATTTT. Protein: CASSVQGAKPQHF.

A single count supports this clone. The V gene is TRBV2, the J gene TRBJ2-2; D remains ambiguous. The V gene lost 3 bases and the J gene lost 3 bases, with 5 bases spanning the gap. The CDR3 spans 13 residues. From germline, CDR1 is SNHLY and CDR2 FYNNEI. The CDR3 loop reads CASSDRHTGELFF. In nucleotides, the CDR3 is TGTGCCAGCAGTGACAGGCACACCGGGGAGCTGTTTTTT.

This clone came up once. V usage is TRBV10-3 and J usage is TRBJ2-7; 7 bases are a match to TRBD1. Trimming cost V 10 bases and J 1 base; bases outside gene matches: 4. Germline lookup yields CDR1 ENHRY and CDR2 SYGVKD. This CDR3 region has 12 residues. The CDR3 DNA reads as TGTGCCACCATGGACAGGTCCTACGAGCAGTACTTC. Translation gives CATMDRSYEQYF.

The chain employs TRBV9 and TRBJ1-2; tentatively, D is TRBD1 (6 bases). CDR1 and CDR2 (germline): SGDLS, YYNGEE. V lost 0 bases and J 6 bases, leaving 9 bases between the germline ends. The length of the CDR3 is 13 residues. CDR3 loop: CASSVAGGHGYTF. The CDR3, as DNA: TGTGCCAGCAGCGTAGCGGGGGGCCATGGCTACACCTTC.

CDR3 in DNA: TGTGCCTGGAGTGTTGAGAGGGCTGGAAACACCATATATTTT. Translation gives CAWSVERAGNTIYF. This sequence joins TRBV30 and TRBJ1-3, with D unclear. CDR3 length: 14 amino acids. Germline values: CDR1 GTSNPN, CDR2 SVGIG (reference sequence). V dropped 0 bases and J dropped 2 bases, with 8 bases sitting between them.

The chain joins TRBV7-8 to TRBJ2-3, with a weak D call TRBD2 (6 bases). With 0 bases removed from V and 14 bases from J, the gap between germline ends came to 24 bases. CDR3 length: 16 amino acids. Germline CDR1 SGHVS, CDR2 FQNEAQ. In DNA form, the CDR3 reads TGTGCCAGCAGCTTAGCGGACCATAACGGGAGAGGGTTTCGGTATTTT. Protein product: CASSLADHNGRGFRYF.

This chain joins TRBV7-2 and TRBJ1-6; D remains ambiguous. The CDR3 is 14 residues long. Trimming cost V 5 bases and J 8 bases, with 13 bases left between them. The germline gives CDR1 SGHTA, CDR2 FQGNSA. This CDR3 reads CASSKPGHHSPLHF. The DNA of the CDR3 is TGTGCCAGCAGCAAACCGGGCCACCATTCACCCCTCCACTTT.